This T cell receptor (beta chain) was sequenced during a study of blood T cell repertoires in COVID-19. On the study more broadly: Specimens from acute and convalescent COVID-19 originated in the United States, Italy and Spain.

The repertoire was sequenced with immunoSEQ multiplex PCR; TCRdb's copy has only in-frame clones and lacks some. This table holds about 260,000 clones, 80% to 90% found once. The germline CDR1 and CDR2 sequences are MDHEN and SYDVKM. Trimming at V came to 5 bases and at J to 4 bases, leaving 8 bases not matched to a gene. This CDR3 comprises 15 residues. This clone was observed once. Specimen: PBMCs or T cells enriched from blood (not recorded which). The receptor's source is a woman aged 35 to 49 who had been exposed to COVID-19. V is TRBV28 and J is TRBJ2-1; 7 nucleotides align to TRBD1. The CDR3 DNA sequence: TGTGCCAGCAGTCCGACGACAGGGATGTACAATGAGCAGTTCTTC. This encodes CASSPTTGMYNEQFF.